The clone carrying this T cell receptor (beta chain) appeared a single time. The source of the sample is a study of cytomegalovirus exposure and HLA in healthy donors. This CDR3 region has 14 residues. Deletions cut 2 bases from V and 2 bases from J, with 9 bases between. Germline V gene sequence: CDR1 SGHTA, CDR2 FQGNSA. Use of 60 Vbeta and 13 Jbeta primers characterized the PCR. The assay was immunoSEQ multiplex PCR, and TCRdb's table has in-frame clones only and misses some. The sample has about 160,000 clones; roughly four fifths are singletons. This receptor was taken from a female donor in good health and CMV-seronegative. This chain links TRBV7-2 with TRBJ1-2; tentatively, D is TRBD1 (6 bases). What was sequenced was PBMCs. As DNA, the CDR3 is TGTGCCAGCAGCTTATCGGGGGGCAACTATGGCTACACCTTC. The encoded protein is CASSLSGGNYGYTF. Together with reference TRBV7-2 and TRBJ1-2, the CDR3 gives the full variable domain: GAGVSQSPSNKVTEKGKDVELRCDPISGHTALYWYRQSLGQGLEFLIYFQGNSAPDKSGLPSDRFSAERTGGSVSTLTIQRTQQEDSAVYLCASSLSGGNYGYTFGSGTRLTVV.